The 11 T cell receptor beta chains listed next were all sequenced from one sample in a study of breast tumors, draining lymph nodes, adjacent tissues. The lymph nodes were axillary draining lymph nodes from breast cancer patients. Via MiXCR, TCRdb re-called the multiplex PCR reads, giving one row per CDR3 protein. The repertoire holds about 200,000 distinct CDR3 sequences, with roughly 31% as singletons. Sequencing was performed on axillary lymph node tissue. These receptors all stem from a female donor with breast cancer. Some clones in this sample may be carry-over from other donors' samples.

This clonotype has a count of ten or more. The V call is TRBV5-6, the J call TRBJ1-4; D unresolved. The germline V gene encodes CDR1 SGHDT and CDR2 YYEEEE. CDR3 length: 15 amino acids. The V and J ends lost 4 bases and 8 bases respectively, with 18 bases between them. CDR3 region: CASSMWTEFGEKLFF. In nucleotides, the CDR3 is TGTGCCAGCAGCATGTGGACGGAGTTTGGGGAAAAACTGTTTTTT.

This clonotype was counted between two and nine times. The rearrangement uses TRBV20-1 and TRBJ2-1; 7 nucleotides line up with TRBD1. The trim removed 6 bases at V and 2 bases at J, leaving 7 bases unmatched. Germline V gene data show CDR1 as DFQATT and CDR2 as SNEGSKA (reference sequence). The CDR3 extends over 14 amino acids. CDR3 sequence: CSASGTVTYNEQFF. Written as DNA, the CDR3 is TGCAGTGCCTCGGGGACAGTCACCTACAATGAGCAGTTCTTC.

This clonotype was detected ten times or more. The chain employs TRBV5-6 and TRBJ2-1, with D possibly being TRBD1 (8 bases). The CDR3 spans 17 residues. V was shortened by 3 bases and J by 2 bases, with 18 bases between the two germline ends. Germline V gives CDR1 SGHDT, CDR2 YYEEEE. The CDR3, as DNA: TGTGCCAGCAGCTGGGAGGGGACAGGCCTAACCTACAATGAGCAGTTCTTC. This codes for CASSWEGTGLTYNEQFF.

Many counts were recorded for this clonotype. The gene calls are TRBV7-2 and TRBJ1-2; the match to TRBD1 covers 7 bases. J was trimmed by 6 bases and V by 5 bases; bases with no gene match: 6. Per the germline V gene, CDR1 is SGHTA and CDR2 is FQGNSA. The CDR3 contains 13 residues. The CDR3: CASSPGTVHGYTF. The CDR3 DNA is TGTGCCAGCAGCCCCGGGACAGTTCATGGCTACACCTTC.

This clonotype was detected many times. The chain combines TRBV9 with TRBJ2-3, with D possibly TRBD2 on 5 matching bases. Germline CDR1 is SGDLS and CDR2 is YYNGEE. V lost 0 bases and J lost 0, with 11 bases in between. The length of the CDR3 is 16 residues. The CDR3 sequence is CASSVDGILSTDTQYF. As DNA, the CDR3 is TGTGCCAGCAGCGTAGACGGGATCTTAAGCACAGATACGCAGTATTTT.

This clonotype counts as medium-sized (0.01 to 0.1%). The rearrangement links TRBV2 to TRBJ2-3; TRBD2 matches at 7 bases. The V segment lost 8 bases and the J segment 4 bases; nucleotides outside the gene matches: 9. The CDR3 contains 14 residues. Germline CDR1 is SNHLY and CDR2 is FYNNEI. The CDR3 here is CASGVRGGADTQYF. The CDR3 region has the DNA TGTGCCAGCGGGGTGAGGGGAGGGGCAGATACGCAGTATTTT.

The V gene is TRBV20-1, the J gene TRBJ1-4, with a weak D call TRBD1 (6 bases). The CDR3 has 14 amino acids. Between the trimmed V and J ends, which lost 8 bases and 0 bases, there was a span of 13 bases. Germline CDR1 DFQATT, CDR2 SNEGSKA (reference sequence). CDR3 nucleotide sequence: TGCAGTCAAGGGGGGGAGACAACTAATGAAAAACTGTTTTTT. Encoded protein: CSQGGETTNEKLFF.

For this clonotype: One end of the junction fails to match germline, which may point to a read error. V and J are TRBV7-9 and TRBJ2-1; the match to TRBD1 covers 8 bases. The CDR3 is 11 residues long. The germline gives CDR1 SEHNR, CDR2 FQNEAQ (reference sequence). The CDR3: CASSRGQGSDF. The CDR3, as DNA: TGTGCCAGCAGCCGTGGACAGGGAAGTGACTTC.

V gene TRBV4-1 combines with J gene TRBJ2-2, with 8 bases identical to TRBD2. Germline V gene lookup returns CDR1 MGHRA and CDR2 YSYEKL. This CDR3 has 16 residues. The junction had 10 bases not matched to a gene; V was cut back by 3 bases and J by 7 bases. The CDR3 reads CASSHAGGPRVGELFF. The CDR3 DNA is TGCGCCAGCAGCCACGCGGGGGGACCACGGGTCGGGGAGCTGTTTTTT.

This clonotype was counted only a few times. This clone may be a read error of a much larger clone one base away. The rearrangement links TRBV6-6 to TRBJ1-4; D is ambiguous. The germline V gene encodes CDR1 MNHNY and CDR2 SVGAGI (reference sequence). This CDR3 region has 12 residues. The CDR3 DNA reads as TGTGCCGGCAGTTACTCGGGTGAAAAACTGTTTTTT. It yields the protein CAGSYSGEKLFF.

There are many counts of this clonotype. This chain connects TRBV18 to TRBJ1-4; possibly TRBD1 for D (5 bases). Germline V gene sequence: CDR1 KGHSH, CDR2 LQKENI. Deletions cut 1 base from V and 8 bases from J, with 11 bases between. The CDR3 is 14 residues long. In DNA form, the CDR3 reads TGTGCCAGCTCACCACTCAGGGTCACGGAAAAACTGTTTTTT. Translating gives CASSPLRVTEKLFF. Full variable domain (rest looked up from reference TRBV18 and TRBJ1-4): NAGVMQNPRHLVRRRGQEARLRCSPMKGHSHVYWYRQLPEEGLKFMVYLQKENIIDESGMPKERFSAEFPKEGPSILRIQQVVRGDSAAYFCASSPLRVTEKLFFGSGTQLSVL.